These T cell receptor beta chains were read from a single sample in a study of blood T cells in healthy people across ages. One entry per CDR3 protein, called by TCRdb with MiXCR from the 5' RACE reads. The sample has over 750,000 distinct CDR3 sequences, 25% seen once. This sample also appeared in a second study, on T cells of mothers and their children.

The sequencing input was blood. Source of these receptors: a boy younger than 18 in good health. The CDR3 runs from the conserved cysteine through the conserved F or W. D genes are given only for firm matches. Only part of the rows carry a size: once, few, many, or a class if the clone is expanded.

CDR3 protein: CASSLISSGASNEQFF
CDR3 DNA: TGCGCCAGCAGCCTCATCTCGAGCGGGGCGTCCAATGAGCAGTTCTTC
V gene: TRBV4-1
D gene: TRBD2
J gene: TRBJ2-1
clone size: NA

CDR3 protein: CASSLPRGGTDTQYF
CDR3 DNA: TGTGCCAGCAGCTTGCCGCGGGGGGGAACAGATACGCAGTATTTT
V gene: TRBV7-9
D gene: TRBD2
J gene: TRBJ2-3
clone size: NA

CDR3 protein: CASSQGWLAGVGEETQYF
CDR3 DNA: TGCGCCAGCAGCCAGGGGTGGCTAGCGGGCGTTGGGGAAGAGACCCAGTACTTC
V gene: TRBV4-1
D gene: TRBD2
J gene: TRBJ2-5
clone size: NA

CDR3 protein: CASSYTGLAGGDTQYF
CDR3 DNA: TGTGCCAGCAGTTATACCGGACTAGCGGGAGGAGATACGCAGTATTTT
V gene: TRBV6-2/TRBV6-3
D gene: TRBD2
J gene: TRBJ2-3
clone size: few

CDR3 protein: CASSYSILGGSGETQYF
CDR3 DNA: TGTGCCAGCAGTTACTCGATTTTAGGTGGTTCCGGGGAGACCCAGTACTTC
V gene: TRBV6-5
D gene: NA
J gene: TRBJ2-5
clone size: few

CDR3 protein: CASSVQGSNSYEQYF
CDR3 DNA: TGTGCCAGCAGTGTACAGGGGTCCAACTCCTACGAGCAGTACTTC
V gene: TRBV2
D gene: TRBD1
J gene: TRBJ2-7
clone size: NA

CDR3 protein: CSVSGQGEDTQYF
CDR3 DNA: TGCAGCGTTTCCGGACAGGGTGAAGATACGCAGTATTTT
V gene: TRBV29-1
D gene: TRBD1
J gene: TRBJ2-3
clone size: NA

CDR3 protein: CASSLQANEQYF
CDR3 DNA: TGCGCCAGCAGCTTGCAAGCAAACGAGCAGTACTTC
V gene: TRBV5-1
D gene: NA
J gene: TRBJ2-7
clone size: NA

CDR3 protein: CASSFMTSGPNTDVQYF
CDR3 DNA: TGTGCCAGCAGTTTTATGACTAGCGGGCCCAACACAGATGTGCAGTATTTT
V gene: TRBV12-3/TRBV12-4
D gene: TRBD2
J gene: TRBJ2-3
clone size: NA

CDR3 protein: CASSISGGEHNEQFF
CDR3 DNA: TGTGCCAGCAGTATTAGCGGGGGGGAACACAATGAGCAGTTCTTC
V gene: TRBV6-1
D gene: TRBD2
J gene: TRBJ2-1
clone size: few

CDR3 protein: CASSQEGRRNNEQFF
CDR3 DNA: TGTGCCAGCAGCCAAGAGGGGAGGCGGAACAATGAGCAGTTCTTC
V gene: TRBV4-2
D gene: NA
J gene: TRBJ2-1
clone size: NA

CDR3 protein: CATRGTDIYNEQFF
CDR3 DNA: TGTGCCACTCGGGGGACAGATATATACAATGAGCAGTTCTTC
V gene: TRBV28
D gene: NA
J gene: TRBJ2-1
clone size: NA

CDR3 protein: CASSTGTYEQYF
CDR3 DNA: TGTGCCAGCAGTACGGGTACCTACGAGCAGTACTTC
V gene: TRBV7-9
D gene: NA
J gene: TRBJ2-7
clone size: few

CDR3 protein: CASSLLAGGYENTIYF
CDR3 DNA: TGTGCCAGCAGTTTACTTGCAGGGGGATATGAAAACACCATATATTTT
V gene: TRBV12-3/TRBV12-4
D gene: TRBD1
J gene: TRBJ1-3
clone size: few

CDR3 protein: CASSQDGREDLNEQFF
CDR3 DNA: TGTGCCAGCAGCCAAGATGGGAGGGAGGACCTTAATGAGCAGTTCTTC
V gene: TRBV3-1
D gene: TRBD2
J gene: TRBJ2-1
clone size: NA

CDR3 protein: CSVGGVGANVLTF
CDR3 DNA: TGCAGCGTTGGCGGAGTCGGGGCCAACGTCCTGACTTTC
V gene: TRBV29-1
D gene: NA
J gene: TRBJ2-6
clone size: few

CDR3 protein: CASSLMTGVYEQYF
CDR3 DNA: TGTGCCAGCAGTCTGATGACAGGGGTCTACGAGCAGTACTTC
V gene: TRBV28
D gene: TRBD1
J gene: TRBJ2-7
clone size: NA

CDR3 protein: CASSQGIAGTLYNEQFF
CDR3 DNA: TGCGCCAGCAGCCAAGGAATAGCGGGAACCCTCTACAATGAGCAGTTCTTC
V gene: TRBV4-1
D gene: TRBD2
J gene: TRBJ2-1
clone size: NA

CDR3 protein: CAISLAGEEVEQYF
CDR3 DNA: TGTGCCATCAGCCTAGCGGGAGAAGAAGTCGAGCAGTACTTC
V gene: TRBV10-3
D gene: TRBD2
J gene: TRBJ2-7
clone size: few

CDR3 protein: CASSLEGAGNQPQHF
CDR3 DNA: TGTGCCAGCAGCTTAGAGGGGGCGGGCAATCAGCCCCAGCATTTT
V gene: TRBV7-9
D gene: TRBD1
J gene: TRBJ1-5
clone size: few

CDR3 protein: CASSYGSGGATYNEQFF
CDR3 DNA: TGTGCCAGCAGTTATGGTAGCGGGGGGGCCACGTACAATGAGCAGTTCTTC
V gene: TRBV6-5
D gene: TRBD2
J gene: TRBJ2-1
clone size: NA

CDR3 protein: CASSQPRGGKTQYF
CDR3 DNA: TGTGCCAGCAGCCAGCCCAGGGGGGGGAAGACCCAGTACTTC
V gene: TRBV3-1
D gene: NA
J gene: TRBJ2-5
clone size: NA

CDR3 protein: CASSTTGVGTETQYF
CDR3 DNA: TGCGCCAGCAGCACGACAGGGGTGGGGACGGAGACCCAGTACTTC
V gene: TRBV5-1
D gene: TRBD1
J gene: TRBJ2-5
clone size: NA

CDR3 protein: CASRRGTSVFNEQFF
CDR3 DNA: TGTGCCAGCAGGAGGGGGACTAGCGTTTTCAATGAGCAGTTCTTC
V gene: TRBV6-5
D gene: TRBD2
J gene: TRBJ2-1
clone size: few

CDR3 protein: CASRSEKLFF
CDR3 DNA: TGTGCCAGCAGGAGTGAAAAACTGTTTTTT
V gene: TRBV6-1
D gene: NA
J gene: TRBJ1-4
clone size: NA

CDR3 protein: CASSFLNTEKQYF
CDR3 DNA: TGTGCCAGCAGCTTTTTAAACACGGAGAAGCAGTACTTC
V gene: TRBV11-1
D gene: NA
J gene: TRBJ2-7
clone size: few

CDR3 protein: CASSQTGQNTDTQYF
CDR3 DNA: TGTGCCAGCAGCCAAACGGGACAGAACACAGATACGCAGTATTTT
V gene: TRBV7-8
D gene: TRBD1
J gene: TRBJ2-3
clone size: once

CDR3 protein: CASSQDSVGALGYTF
CDR3 DNA: TGTGCCAGCAGCCAAGATAGCGTAGGGGCTCTAGGCTACACCTTC
V gene: TRBV3-1
D gene: NA
J gene: TRBJ1-2
clone size: NA

CDR3 protein: CATSREGGKDNEQFF
CDR3 DNA: TGTGCCACCAGCAGAGAGGGGGGCAAGGACAATGAGCAGTTCTTC
V gene: TRBV15
D gene: NA
J gene: TRBJ2-1
clone size: NA

CDR3 protein: CASSEDRARVNTEAFF
CDR3 DNA: TGTGCCAGCAGCGAGGACAGGGCTAGGGTGAACACTGAAGCTTTCTTT
V gene: TRBV3-1
D gene: TRBD1
J gene: TRBJ1-1
clone size: NA

CDR3 protein: CASSQGSEYISYEQYF
CDR3 DNA: TGTGCCAGCAGCCAAGGGTCGGAGTACATAAGCTACGAGCAGTACTTC
V gene: TRBV3-1
D gene: NA
J gene: TRBJ2-7
clone size: NA

CDR3 protein: CASGGGNQETQYF
CDR3 DNA: TGTGCTAGTGGTGGGGGGAACCAAGAGACCCAGTACTTC
V gene: TRBV12-5
D gene: NA
J gene: TRBJ2-5
clone size: few

CDR3 protein: CASSLELAGGTSYEQYF
CDR3 DNA: TGCGCCAGCAGCTTGGAATTGGCAGGGGGCACGAGCTACGAGCAGTACTTC
V gene: TRBV5-1
D gene: TRBD1
J gene: TRBJ2-7
clone size: few

CDR3 protein: CASRKTGSTEAFF
CDR3 DNA: TGTGCCAGCAGGAAGACAGGGAGCACTGAAGCTTTCTTT
V gene: TRBV25-1
D gene: TRBD1
J gene: TRBJ1-1
clone size: few

CDR3 protein: CASSVITTPTGYEQYF
CDR3 DNA: TGTGCCAGCAGTGTGATAACGACTCCAACCGGGTACGAGCAGTACTTC
V gene: TRBV2
D gene: NA
J gene: TRBJ2-7
clone size: NA

CDR3 protein: CASRTVGSDTQYF
CDR3 DNA: TGCGCCAGCAGGACGGTCGGTAGCGATACGCAGTATTTT
V gene: TRBV4-1
D gene: NA
J gene: TRBJ2-3
clone size: few

CDR3 protein: CASTRGIGGETQYF
CDR3 DNA: TGTGCCAGCACCCGCGGCATTGGGGGAGAGACCCAGTACTTC
V gene: TRBV6-5
D gene: NA
J gene: TRBJ2-5
clone size: few

CDR3 protein: CASSVEGGAHTDTQYF
CDR3 DNA: TGTGCCAGCAGCGTAGAGGGGGGGGCGCACACAGATACGCAGTATTTT
V gene: TRBV9
D gene: NA
J gene: TRBJ2-3
clone size: few

CDR3 protein: CSVVSARSSYEQYF
CDR3 DNA: TGCAGCGTTGTTTCGGCGCGTAGCTCCTACGAGCAGTACTTC
V gene: TRBV29-1
D gene: NA
J gene: TRBJ2-7
clone size: few